The clone carrying this TCR beta chain was seen more than once but under ten times. Its antigen remains unidentified. Germline is not matched at one junction end, which may reflect a read error. This specimen comes from a study of blood T cells in healthy people across ages. There are 14 residues in the CDR3. CDR1 MNHEY and CDR2 SMNVEV come from the germline V gene (reference sequence). Study-wide points: Naive T cell percentage by flow cytometry tracked strongly with beta diversity.

For the second PCR, which ran for roughly 6 to 12 cycles, a sample-barcoded 5' primer and a J-beta primer mix were used. TCRdb called the 5' RACE reads again in MiXCR, with one record for every CDR3 protein. The sample yields under 1,100,000 distinct CDR3 sequences, around 27% seen once. The data were also submitted as part of a second study, on T cells of mothers and their children.

The chain carries TRBV27 and TRBJ1-4; TRBD1 might be the D (5 bases). This receptor was obtained from a girl aged 2 to 9 in good health. Sequencing used blood. The CDR3 here is CASSVEQANEKLLF. In nucleotides, the CDR3 is TGTGCCAGCAGCGTTGAACAGGCTAATGAAAAACTGCTTTTT.